This TCR beta chain appears in the sequencing data of a study of cytotoxic CD8 clonotypes in ibrutinib-treated CLL. Study-level findings and limits: Under therapy, public clonotypes either contracted or stayed stable, and they were uncommon. Sampling times (in sustained-remission versus progressing patients) were not the same. Clonality climbed at ibrutinib response, then dropped toward baseline at progression. Baseline levels of clonality went above those of age-matched healthy donors and moved with circulating CD8+ T-cell counts.

In the case of this clone: Its antigen is currently unknown.

The repertoire was sequenced with immunoSEQ multiplex PCR; TCRdb's copy has only in-frame clones and lacks some. This sample has around 140,000 clones, with over 75% found just once. Trimming stripped 0 bases from V and 2 bases from J, with 11 bases between. The CDR3 runs 15 residues. Germline CDR1 is LNHNV and CDR2 is YYDKDF (reference sequence). The chain recombines TRBV15 with TRBJ2-7; tentatively, D is TRBD1 (5 bases). The receptor was derived from a human donor with chronic lymphocytic leukemia. The sample here was PBMCs, taken after 24 months of ibrutinib treatment. CDR3 DNA: TGTGCCACCAGCAGAGACCAGACAGAAGCCTACGAGCAGTACTTC. It is translated as CATSRDQTEAYEQYF. The full variable domain, rest sourced from reference TRBV15 and TRBJ2-7, is DAMVIQNPRYQVTQFGKPVTLSCSQTLNHNVMYWYQQKSSQAPKLLFHYYDKDFNNEADTPDNFQSRRPNTSFCFLDIRSPGLGDTAMYLCATSRDQTEAYEQYFGPGTRLTVT.